This T cell receptor beta chain emerged from a study of blood T cell repertoires in COVID-19. Overall study: Samples taken during acute and convalescent COVID-19 were collected in the United States, Italy and Spain. In each case, the material was cDNA or gDNA derived from T cells, B-cell-depleted T cells, or PBMCs.

Original handling: It was from reference gene primer amplification that nucleated cell counts were estimated. Using immunoSEQ multiplex PCR, the repertoire was profiled, and TCRdb retains in-frame clones only, with some absent. Clonal size and the V and J genes are those of that table, whereas D and trimming came from the DNA. The table lists approximately 280,000 clones, around 85% of them singletons. This clone was found once. The TCR sequence derives from a woman in her 30s who had recovered from COVID-19. The material sequenced was peripheral blood.

The DNA of the CDR3 is TGTGCCACCAGCAGTGACACCGGGACAATCAAGACCCAGTACTTC. Protein product: CATSSDTGTIKTQYF. The V call is TRBV15, the J call TRBJ2-5; weak D call: TRBD1 (6 bases). Germline CDR1 and CDR2: LNHNV and YYDKDF (reference sequence). Trimming took off 3 bases at V and 6 bases at J, with 17 bases between the two ends. The CDR3 runs to 15 residues.